This T cell receptor (beta chain) came from a study of blood T cell repertoires in COVID-19 (dated by TCRdb to 2020 to 2021). Regarding the complete study: Samples from collaborators originated in the United States, Italy and Spain and spanned both the acute and convalescent phases of COVID-19. The samples were drawn from the first 160 participants of the ongoing ImmuneRACE study and from under 1,500 subjects provided by 6 global collaborators. The prospective study material was composed of cDNA or gDNA derived from T cells, B-cell-depleted T cells, or PBMCs. The repertoires were released in a freely available public database meant as a resource for research on the immune response to SARS-CoV-2. Where available, HLA class I and class II types were taken from metadata supplied by the sample provider and were not determined by assay-based typing. The dataset comprised deeply sampled blood TCRbeta repertoires from subjects exposed to, actively infected with, or recovered from COVID-19. Nearly every sample came with metadata listing a de-identified subject ID, COVID-19 status, age in years and sex. The study at large found these results: Clinical and demographic metadata were provided uncurated, with the amount varying by source and participant.

Whole blood was collected in K2EDTA tubes by collaborating institutions according to the institutions' own protocols. Collaborator samples were shipped for TCRbeta analysis as frozen whole blood, isolated PBMCs, or DNA extracted from either sample type. Regarding this clone: The specificity of this receptor is unknown. There are no base qualities to consult, and no much larger clone falls within one base.

TCRbeta CDR3 regions were amplified from genomic DNA by means of the immunoSEQ Assay, a bias-controlled multiplex PCR. The authors' pipeline ran thus. The number of nucleated cells in each sample was estimated by amplification of reference gene primers within the assay. To quantify the absolute abundance of each unique TCRbeta CDR3 rearrangement, sequence reads were collapsed and filtered. For each sample, productive Simpson clonality was calculated as the square root of Simpson's diversity index across productive rearrangements. The table was pulled from immuneACCESS by TCRdb, which kept in-frame rearrangements only. Such tables lose some clones; where checked, under half of the loss comes from unresolved V genes, and the rest has no known cause. For V, J and clone size, that table is used; D and trimming come from the DNA. The sample data list over 55,000 clones, and 80% to 90% of these were observed just once. Approximately 5% of the sample belongs to the ten largest clones.

The receptor was isolated from a human donor in a cohort sampled during active COVID-19. Sequencing was performed on peripheral blood.

The CDR3 has the sequence CASSPSTRLNEQFF. The DNA sequence is TGTGCCAGCAGCCCTAGTACTCGTCTGAATGAGCAGTTCTTC. The sequence is built from TRBV7-8 and TRBJ2-1, with no confident D gene call. Trimming at the junction amounts to 5 bases on V and 7 bases on J, and the germline ends lie 15 bases apart. CDR1 and CDR2 are drawn from the germline V gene: SGHVS, FQNEAQ. The CDR3 sequence holds 14 residues, the cysteine and phenylalanine included. CDR3 DNA only is kept here, 42 bases in frame from base 1.